One sample yielded the 25 T cell receptor beta chains listed below, sequenced in a study of OX40 agonist ivuxolimab in advanced cancers. Clones were read by immunoSEQ multiplex PCR, and TCRdb kept only the in-frame ones, dropping some. The sample records some 77,000 clones, approximately 85% being singletons. Sequenced here: CD4+ or CD8+ T cells sorted from blood, sampled in a trial of the OX40 agonist ivuxolimab. These receptors were collected from an adult with an advanced solid tumor such as melanoma, head and neck, liver or kidney cancer.

Note on this clone: The sample contains more than one DNA sequence encoding this CDR3. J is TRBJ1-1 and V is TRBV14; D uncertain. The germline V and J ends were trimmed by 1 base and 0 bases, with 3 bases remaining between them. Germline-derived CDR1 and CDR2 are SGHDN and FVKESK. The CDR3 spans 13 residues. Here the CDR3 reads CASSQGMNTEAFF. As DNA, the CDR3 is TGTGCCAGCAGCCAAGGCATGAACACTGAAGCTTTCTTT.

The rearrangement uses TRBV6-6 and TRBJ2-7; D is undetermined. Germline CDR1 reads MNHNY; CDR2 reads SVGAGI (reference sequence). The CDR3 has 11 residues. The V gene lost 8 bases and the J gene lost 3 bases, with 8 bases spanning the gap. CDR3 bases: TGTGCCAGCCATAACCGCTACGAGCAGTACTTC. Its translation: CASHNRYEQYF.

This clone has just one count. The V call is TRBV19, the J call TRBJ2-3; D perhaps matches TRBD1 (6 bases). The CDR3 runs to 14 residues. Trimming left V 10 bases short and J 6 bases short, with 20 bases between. Germline-derived CDR1 and CDR2 are LNHDA and SQIVND (reference sequence). The CDR3 nucleotides are TGTGCCACCTGGGGGCCGGCTTTAGGGGATACGCAGTATTTT. It specifies CATWGPALGDTQYF.

The V call is TRBV15, the J call TRBJ1-1; no clear D gene. The V end was cut by 0 bases, the J end by 2 bases, with 7 bases between. The CDR3 loop spans 14 amino acids. In germline, CDR1 is LNHNV, CDR2 YYDKDF (reference sequence). As DNA, the CDR3 is TGTGCCACCAGCAGAGATACAGCTAACACTGAAGCTTTCTTT. Protein product: CATSRDTANTEAFF.

The chain links TRBV11-2 to TRBJ1-4; 7 nucleotides line up with TRBD1. CDR3 size: 15 residues. In germline, CDR1 is SGHAT, CDR2 FQNNGV. After removal of 5 bases from V and 6 bases from J, the junction contained 9 bases not matched to a gene. The CDR3 is CASSDRQGTYEKLFF. As DNA, the CDR3 is TGTGCCAGCAGCGACCGACAGGGCACTTATGAAAAACTGTTTTTT.

This clone was counted between two and nine times. The rearrangement links TRBV6-6 to TRBJ2-7, with 9 nucleotides matching TRBD1. The CDR3 is 15 residues long. With V trimmed by 4 bases and J by 5 bases, 9 bases remained unmatched. Germline V gene lookup returns CDR1 MNHNY and CDR2 SVGAGI (reference sequence). The CDR3 region is CASSSDRGRRDEQYF. CDR3 sequence (DNA): TGTGCCAGCAGTTCGGACAGGGGCCGCAGGGACGAGCAGTACTTC.

This chain uses TRBV30 with TRBJ1-1, with 7 bases that match TRBD1. Losses at the gene ends were 4 bases for V and 1 base for J; bases not matched to a gene: 3. CDR1 GTSNPN and CDR2 SVGIG come from the germline V gene (reference sequence). This CDR3 is built from 13 residues. The CDR3 DNA reads as TGTGCCTGGATGGGACAGACGAACACTGAAGCTTTCTTT. This sequence encodes CAWMGQTNTEAFF.

This clone was detected only a few times. The chain has TRBV27 and TRBJ2-5; weak D call: TRBD1 (5 bases). CDR3 length equals 14 residues. V lost 8 bases and J 5 bases, leaving 18 bases between the germline ends. The V gene's germline CDR1 is MNHEY and CDR2 SMNVEV (reference sequence). The CDR3 region is CASRSPRGRETQYF. The CDR3, as DNA: TGTGCCAGCCGCTCCCCAAGGGGCAGGGAGACCCAGTACTTC.

The V call is TRBV9, the J call TRBJ1-1, with TRBD1 identical over 7 bases. With V trimmed by 5 bases and J by 0 bases, 4 bases remained unmatched. This CDR3 spans 14 amino acids. Germline CDR1 reads SGDLS; CDR2 reads YYNGEE. The CDR3 region has the DNA TGTGCCAGCAGAGGGGGGACAGTGAACACTGAAGCTTTCTTT. The encoded protein is CASRGGTVNTEAFF.

This chain uses TRBV5-4 with TRBJ2-7, with a tentative D call TRBD2 (5 bases). V lost 0 bases, J lost 3 bases, and 16 bases lay in between. There are 16 residues in the CDR3. The germline CDR1 and CDR2 sequences are SGHNT and YYREEE (reference sequence). In DNA form, the CDR3 reads TGTGCCAGCAGCTTGGGGCTACTAGGAGCCGTCTACGAGCAGTACTTC. Translated, it gives CASSLGLLGAVYEQYF.

The V and J genes are TRBV19 and TRBJ2-7; D is undetermined. Between the trimmed V and J ends, which lost 4 bases and 1 base, there was a span of 14 bases. The CDR3 runs to 15 residues. Germline loops: CDR1 LNHDA, CDR2 SQIVND (reference sequence). In DNA form, the CDR3 reads TGTGCCAGTAGTACCTCCGGCGCCCATTCCTACGAGCAGTACTTC. Protein sequence: CASSTSGAHSYEQYF.

This clone was seen a few times. The chain has TRBV7-8 and TRBJ2-7; TRBD1 might be the D (5 bases). V gave up 4 bases and J gave up 5 bases, with 6 bases separating them. CDR1 and CDR2 (germline): SGHVS, FQNEAQ. This CDR3 region has 11 residues. CDR3 sequence (DNA): TGTGCCAGCAGCTGGGGCGACGAGCAGTACTTC. Translation gives CASSWGDEQYF.

The chain uses TRBV19 and TRBJ2-6; no firm D call. The CDR3 sequence is 17 residues long. Germline lookup yields CDR1 LNHDA and CDR2 SQIVND (reference sequence). With 5 bases removed from V and 0 bases from J, the gap between germline ends came to 14 bases. CDR3 in DNA: TGTGCCAGTAGTCTGTCTCTGGGAAGCTCTGGGGCCAACGTCCTGACTTTC. Translating gives CASSLSLGSSGANVLTF.

The genes are TRBV6-1 and TRBJ1-5; D gene ambiguous. CDR3 length equals 12 residues. In germline, CDR1 is MNHNS, CDR2 SASEGT. The germline V and J ends were trimmed by 4 bases and 7 bases, with 8 bases remaining between them. The CDR3 nucleotides are TGTGCCAGCAGTGGGGAGGGCCAGCCCCAGCATTTT. It is translated as CASSGEGQPQHF.

This chain connects TRBV5-1 to TRBJ2-5; 8 nucleotides align to TRBD2. Germline CDR1 SGHRS, CDR2 YFSETQ. The CDR3 is 15 residues long. V lost 0 bases, J lost 3 bases, and 4 bases stayed unmatched. This CDR3 reads CASSLAGRAEETQYF. CDR3 in DNA: TGCGCCAGCAGCTTGGCCGGGAGGGCTGAAGAGACCCAGTACTTC.

V and J are TRBV6-5 and TRBJ2-2, with 12 positions matching TRBD2. Per the germline V gene, CDR1 is MNHEY and CDR2 is SVGAGI. The CDR3 is 14 residues long. Unmatched junction bases numbered 4, after V lost 7 bases and J lost 7 bases. The CDR3 DNA follows: TGTGCCAGCACCCTAGCGGGAGGGTACGGGGAGCTGTTTTTT. This codes for CASTLAGGYGELFF.

CDR3 protein: CASSEQTSRAETQYF. The CDR3 bases are TGCGCCAGCAGCGAACAGACTAGCCGGGCAGAGACCCAGTACTTC. This chain uses TRBV5-1 with TRBJ2-5; 7 nucleotides match TRBD2. Trimming cost V 4 bases and J 4 bases; bases outside gene matches: 10. Per the germline V gene, CDR1 is SGHRS and CDR2 is YFSETQ. The CDR3 contains 15 residues.

The chain recombines TRBV19 with TRBJ1-1; D perhaps matches TRBD1 (5 bases). CDR1 LNHDA and CDR2 SQIVND come from the germline V gene (reference sequence). V was trimmed by 7 bases and J by 1 base, leaving 13 bases between them. This CDR3 spans 14 amino acids. CDR3 amino acids: CASTSWGRNTEAFF. The CDR3 DNA follows: TGTGCCAGTACCTCCTGGGGGAGGAACACTGAAGCTTTCTTT. Complete variable domain (other parts from reference TRBV19 and TRBJ1-1): DGGITQSPKYLFRKEGQNVTLSCEQNLNHDAMYWYRQDPGQGLRLIYYSQIVNDFQKGDIAEGYSVSREKKESFPLTVTSAQKNPTAFYLCASTSWGRNTEAFFGQGTRLTVV.

The V and J genes are TRBV7-2 and TRBJ2-7, with D unresolved. The CDR3 consists of 12 residues. V lost 6 bases and J 7 bases, leaving 13 bases between the germline ends. The germline gives CDR1 SGHTA, CDR2 FQGNSA. The CDR3, as DNA: TGTGCCAGCAGAAAGAGTGAAAGAGAGCAGTACTTC. This translates into CASRKSEREQYF.

This clone was observed a handful of times. The rearrangement joins TRBV7-2 to TRBJ2-1; D is possibly TRBD1 (5 bases). The CDR3 contains 14 residues. V was pared by 3 bases and J by 4 bases, with 10 bases between. Germline V lookup: CDR1 SGHTA, CDR2 FQGNSA. CDR3 nucleotide sequence: TGTGCCAGCAGCTTCTTACAGGCTTACAATGAGCAGTTCTTC. Its translation: CASSFLQAYNEQFF.

CDR3 protein: CASRPGGNTEAFF. The CDR3 DNA sequence: TGCGCCAGCAGGCCAGGGGGGAACACTGAAGCTTTCTTT. The chain uses TRBV10-2 and TRBJ1-1; 7 bases map to TRBD1. The V gene's germline CDR1 is WSHSY and CDR2 SAAADI. Unmatched junction bases numbered 2, after V lost 6 bases and J lost 1 base. This CDR3 contains 13 residues.

This clone was observed a handful of times. The J gene is TRBJ1-2, the V gene TRBV2, with 9 bases matching TRBD1. V trimming: 8 bases; J trimming: 2 bases; junction bases outside the gene matches: 0. Germline CDR1 is SNHLY and CDR2 is FYNNEI. CDR3 length: 12 amino acids. CDR3 sequence: CASGTGNYGYTF. The CDR3 nucleotides read TGTGCCAGCGGGACAGGGAACTATGGCTACACCTTC.

This clone was observed once. The chain is built from TRBV7-2 and TRBJ2-7, with no clear D. CDR1 and CDR2 from the germline V gene are SGHTA and FQGNSA. Trimming took 1 base from V and 2 from J, leaving 6 bases between them. There are 13 residues in the CDR3. CDR3 amino acids: CASSLVWAYEQYF. The CDR3 DNA is TGTGCCAGCAGCTTAGTGTGGGCCTACGAGCAGTACTTC. The variable domain in full, with the rest retrieved from reference TRBV7-2 and TRBJ2-7, is GAGVSQSPSNKVTEKGKDVELRCDPISGHTALYWYRQSLGQGLEFLIYFQGNSAPDKSGLPSDRFSAERTGGSVSTLTIQRTQQEDSAVYLCASSLVWAYEQYFGPGTRLTVT.

The V call is TRBV28, the J call TRBJ2-7; either TRBD1 or TRBD2 may fit D (5 bases each). The germline gives CDR1 MDHEN, CDR2 SYDVKM. V lost 10 bases and J 2 bases, leaving 15 bases between the germline ends. This CDR3 comprises 13 residues. The CDR3 spells CATTRGLPYEQYF. For the CDR3, the DNA is TGTGCCACCACCCGGGGCCTTCCCTACGAGCAGTACTTC.

The chain has TRBV11-3 and TRBJ2-5, with D perhaps being TRBD1 or TRBD2 (5 bases each). The last part of the DNA fits TRBJ2-7 better; the J call may be wrong. CDR1 is SGHNT, CDR2 YENEEA, per germline. This CDR3 is built from 13 residues. CDR3: CASSLEGVHEQYF. The CDR3 nucleotides read TGTGCCAGCAGCTTAGAGGGGGTCCACGAGCAGTACTTC.